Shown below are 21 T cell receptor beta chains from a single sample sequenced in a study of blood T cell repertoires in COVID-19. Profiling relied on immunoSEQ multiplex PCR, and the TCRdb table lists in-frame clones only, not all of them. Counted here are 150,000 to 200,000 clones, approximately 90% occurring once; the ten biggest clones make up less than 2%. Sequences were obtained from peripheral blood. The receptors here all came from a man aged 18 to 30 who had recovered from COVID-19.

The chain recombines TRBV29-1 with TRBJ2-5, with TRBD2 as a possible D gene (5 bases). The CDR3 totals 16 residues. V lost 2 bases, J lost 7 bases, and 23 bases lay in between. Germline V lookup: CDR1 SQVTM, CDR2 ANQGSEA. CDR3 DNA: TGCAGCGTTGAATCACCAGAAATAGGCCCTCGGGGGACCCAGTACTTC. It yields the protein CSVESPEIGPRGTQYF. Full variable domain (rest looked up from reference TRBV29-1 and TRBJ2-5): SAVISQKPSRDICQRGTSLTIQCQVDSQVTMMFWYRQQPGQSLTLIATANQGSEATYESGFVIDKFPISRPNLTFSTLTVSNMSPEDSSIYLCSVESPEIGPRGTQYFGPGTRLLVL.

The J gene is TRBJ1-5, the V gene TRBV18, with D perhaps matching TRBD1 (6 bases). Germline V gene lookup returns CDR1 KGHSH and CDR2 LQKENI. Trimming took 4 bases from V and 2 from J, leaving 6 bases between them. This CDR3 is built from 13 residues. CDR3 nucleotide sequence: TGTGCCAGCTCACAGGGGGGCAATCAGCCCCAGCATTTT. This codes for CASSQGGNQPQHF.

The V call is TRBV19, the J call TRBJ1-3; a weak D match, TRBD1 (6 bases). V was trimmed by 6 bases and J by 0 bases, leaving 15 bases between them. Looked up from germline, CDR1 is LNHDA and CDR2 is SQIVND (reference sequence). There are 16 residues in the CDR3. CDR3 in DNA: TGTGCCAGTAGAAACGGACAGCCTATCTCTGGAAACACCATATATTTT. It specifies CASRNGQPISGNTIYF.

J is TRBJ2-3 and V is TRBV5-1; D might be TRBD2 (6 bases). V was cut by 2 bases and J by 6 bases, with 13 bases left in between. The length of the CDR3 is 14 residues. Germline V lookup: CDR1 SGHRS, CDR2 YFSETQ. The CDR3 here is CASSFGSVSDTQYF. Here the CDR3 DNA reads TGCGCCAGCAGCTTCGGGAGTGTTTCCGATACGCAGTATTTT. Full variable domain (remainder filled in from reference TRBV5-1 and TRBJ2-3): KAGVTQTPRYLIKTRGQQVTLSCSPISGHRSVSWYQQTPGQGLQFLFEYFSETQRNKGNFPGRFSGRQFSNSRSEMNVSTLELGDSALYLCASSFGSVSDTQYFGPGTRLTVL.

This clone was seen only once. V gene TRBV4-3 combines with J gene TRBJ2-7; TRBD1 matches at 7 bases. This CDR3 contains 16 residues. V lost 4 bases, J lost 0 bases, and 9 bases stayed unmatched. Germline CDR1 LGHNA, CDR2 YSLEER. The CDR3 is CASSREQGPVSYEQYF. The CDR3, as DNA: TGCGCCAGCAGCCGCGAACAGGGGCCCGTCTCCTACGAGCAGTACTTC.

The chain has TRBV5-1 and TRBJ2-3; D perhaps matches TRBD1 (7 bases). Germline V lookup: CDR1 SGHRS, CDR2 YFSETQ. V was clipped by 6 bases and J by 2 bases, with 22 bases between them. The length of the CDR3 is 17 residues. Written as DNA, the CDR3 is TGCGCCAGCACCCAGCTGGCGTCAGGGGGGATCACAGATACGCAGTATTTT. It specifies CASTQLASGGITDTQYF.

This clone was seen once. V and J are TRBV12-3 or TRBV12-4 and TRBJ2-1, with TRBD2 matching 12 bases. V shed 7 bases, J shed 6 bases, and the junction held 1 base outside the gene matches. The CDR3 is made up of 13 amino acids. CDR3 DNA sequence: TGTGCCAGCATGGGACTAGCGGGCAATGAGCAGTTCTTC. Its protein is CASMGLAGNEQFF.

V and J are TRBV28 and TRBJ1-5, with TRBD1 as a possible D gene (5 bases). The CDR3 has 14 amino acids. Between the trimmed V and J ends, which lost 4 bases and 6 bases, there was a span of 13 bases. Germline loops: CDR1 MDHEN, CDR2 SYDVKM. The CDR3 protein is CASSSHKTVQPQHF. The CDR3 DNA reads TGTGCCAGCAGTTCGCATAAGACAGTTCAGCCCCAGCATTTT.

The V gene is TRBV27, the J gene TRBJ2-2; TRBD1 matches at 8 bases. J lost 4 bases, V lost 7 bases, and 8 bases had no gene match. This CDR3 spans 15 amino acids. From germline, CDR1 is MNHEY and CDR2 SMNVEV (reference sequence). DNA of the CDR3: TGTGCCAGCACTTGGACAGGGACGATCACCGGGGAGCTGTTTTTT. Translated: CASTWTGTITGELFF.

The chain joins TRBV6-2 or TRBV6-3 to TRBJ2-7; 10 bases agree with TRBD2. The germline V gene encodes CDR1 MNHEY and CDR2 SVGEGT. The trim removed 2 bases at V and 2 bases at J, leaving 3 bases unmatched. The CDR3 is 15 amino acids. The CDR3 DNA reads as TGTGCCAGCAGTTACCTAAGCGGGAGGGCCTACGAGCAGTACTTC. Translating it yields CASSYLSGRAYEQYF.

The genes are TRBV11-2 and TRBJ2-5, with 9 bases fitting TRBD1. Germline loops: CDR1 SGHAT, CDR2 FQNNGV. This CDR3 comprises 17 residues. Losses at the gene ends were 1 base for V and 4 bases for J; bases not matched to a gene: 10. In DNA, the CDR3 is TGTGCCAGCAGCTTAGCAGGGACAGGGAATCTTCCAGAGACCCAGTACTTC. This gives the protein CASSLAGTGNLPETQYF.

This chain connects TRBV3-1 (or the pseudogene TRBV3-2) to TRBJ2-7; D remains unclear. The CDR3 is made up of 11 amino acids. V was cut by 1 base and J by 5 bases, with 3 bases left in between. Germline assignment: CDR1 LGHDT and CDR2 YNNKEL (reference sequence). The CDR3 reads CASSQVNEQYF. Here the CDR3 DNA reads TGTGCCAGCAGCCAAGTCAACGAGCAGTACTTC.

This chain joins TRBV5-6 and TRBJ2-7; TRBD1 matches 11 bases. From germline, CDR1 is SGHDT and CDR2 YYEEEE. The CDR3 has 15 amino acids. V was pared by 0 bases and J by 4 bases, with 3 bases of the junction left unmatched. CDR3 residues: CASSLAGTGGYEQYF. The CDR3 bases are TGTGCCAGCAGCTTGGCGGGGACAGGGGGATACGAGCAGTACTTC.

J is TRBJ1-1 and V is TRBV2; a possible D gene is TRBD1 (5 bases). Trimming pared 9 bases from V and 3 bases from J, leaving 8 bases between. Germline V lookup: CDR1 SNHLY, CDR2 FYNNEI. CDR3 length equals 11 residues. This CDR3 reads CASGGDTEAFF. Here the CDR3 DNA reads TGTGCCAGTGGAGGGGACACTGAAGCTTTCTTT.

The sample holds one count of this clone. CDR3 coding DNA: TGTGCCACCAGTGCCTGGCAGGAAGAGACCCAGTACTTC. Protein product: CATSAWQEETQYF. The V call is TRBV24-1, the J call TRBJ2-5; D unclear. V was trimmed by 5 bases and J by 3 bases, leaving 9 bases between them. This CDR3 is 13 amino acids long. The germline V gene has CDR1 KGHDR and CDR2 SFDVKD.

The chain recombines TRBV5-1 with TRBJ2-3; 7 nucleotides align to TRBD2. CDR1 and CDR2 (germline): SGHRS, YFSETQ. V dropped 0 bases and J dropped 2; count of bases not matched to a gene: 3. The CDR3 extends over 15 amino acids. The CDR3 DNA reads TGCGCCAGCAGCTTGGGGGGAGGGGACACAGATACGCAGTATTTT. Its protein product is CASSLGGGDTDTQYF.

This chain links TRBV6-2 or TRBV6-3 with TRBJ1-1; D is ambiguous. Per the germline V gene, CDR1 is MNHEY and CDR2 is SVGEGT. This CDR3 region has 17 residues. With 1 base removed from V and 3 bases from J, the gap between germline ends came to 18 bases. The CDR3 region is CASSYLPEGAWDTEAFF. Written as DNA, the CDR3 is TGTGCCAGCAGTTACTTACCAGAGGGAGCTTGGGACACTGAAGCTTTCTTT.

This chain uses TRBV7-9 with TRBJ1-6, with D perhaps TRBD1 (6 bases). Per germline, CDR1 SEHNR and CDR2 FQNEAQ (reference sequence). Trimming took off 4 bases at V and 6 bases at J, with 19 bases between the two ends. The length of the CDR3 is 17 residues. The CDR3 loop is CASSYGTGKPPNSPLHF. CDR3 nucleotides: TGTGCCAGCAGCTATGGTACAGGGAAACCGCCTAATTCACCCCTCCACTTT. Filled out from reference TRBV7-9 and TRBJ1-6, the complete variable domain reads DTGVSQNPRHKITKRGQNVTFRCDPISEHNRLYWYRQTLGQGPEFLTYFQNEAQLEKSRLLSDRFSAERPKGSFSTLEIQRTEQGDSAMYLCASSYGTGKPPNSPLHFGNGTRLTVT.

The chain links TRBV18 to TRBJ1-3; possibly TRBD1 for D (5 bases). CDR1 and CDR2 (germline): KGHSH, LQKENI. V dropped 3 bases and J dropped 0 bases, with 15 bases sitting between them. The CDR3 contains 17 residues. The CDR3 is CASSPGGPGNSGNTIYF. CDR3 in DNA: TGTGCCAGCTCACCCGGGGGACCGGGAAACTCTGGAAACACCATATATTTT.

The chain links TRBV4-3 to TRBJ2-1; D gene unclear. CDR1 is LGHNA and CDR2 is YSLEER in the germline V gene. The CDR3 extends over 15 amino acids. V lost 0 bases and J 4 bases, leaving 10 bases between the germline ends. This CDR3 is CASSQDNTQYNEQFF. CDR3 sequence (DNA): TGCGCCAGCAGCCAAGATAATACCCAGTACAATGAGCAGTTCTTC.

The CDR3 is CSAARAGGYTF. For the CDR3, the DNA is TGCAGTGCGGCCAGGGCGGGAGGCTACACCTTC. The chain links TRBV20-1 to TRBJ1-2; tentative D call: TRBD1 (5 bases). CDR3 length: 11 residues. Germline loops: CDR1 DFQATT, CDR2 SNEGSKA (reference sequence). Between the trimmed V and J ends, which lost 6 bases and 8 bases, there was a span of 13 bases.